This paragraph reports one T cell receptor (beta chain). Its antigen is as yet unknown. This entry is derived from a study of cytomegalovirus exposure and HLA in healthy donors. Study outcomes and limitations: Some highly shared sequence variants likely arose as a pipeline artifact. Later analysis suggested most CMV-associated TCR beta chains were HLA-restricted. Productive status was seen about 90% or about 30% of the time for most TCR beta V segments in an earlier analysis. As immune exposure information, only CMV serostatus was available.

The CDR3 has 14 residues. Germline assignment: CDR1 LNHNV and CDR2 YYDKDF (reference sequence). V trimming: 1 base; J trimming: 9 bases; junction bases outside the gene matches: 7. PCR used 60 Vbeta primers and 13 Jbeta primers. The repertoire was sequenced with immunoSEQ multiplex PCR; TCRdb's copy has only in-frame clones and lacks some. The sample records some 170,000 clones, 82% being singletons. The sequencing sample was made of PBMCs. This chain uses TRBV15 with TRBJ2-5; TRBD2 aligns across 8 bases. This TCR was recovered from a girl aged 2-10 years in good health and CMV-seropositive. CDR3 sequence: CATSRGGGRWSQYF. The CDR3 nucleotides are TGTGCCACCAGCAGAGGTGGCGGGAGGTGGTCCCAGTACTTC.